Reported below is one T cell receptor (beta chain). Trimming took 5 bases from V and 7 from J; bases not matched to a gene: 8. The CDR3 sequence is 15 residues long. CDR1 is SGHTA, CDR2 FQGNSA, per germline. The TCR beta repertoire was assessed by survey-level immunoSEQ sequencing. Measured with immunoSEQ multiplex PCR; TCRdb has only the in-frame clones, and not every one. The data show some 70,000 clones, with approximately 92% seen just once and 4.4% held by the top ten. This sequence joins TRBV7-2 and TRBJ1-6; 7 nucleotides align to TRBD1. This TCR was sampled from a man in his forties with rheumatoid arthritis. Sequencing was carried out using PBMCs. This chain's CDR3 is CASSLGTDANSPLHF. The CDR3 DNA sequence: TGTGCCAGCAGCCTCGGGACAGACGCCAATTCACCCCTCCACTTT.